This TCR beta chain was sequenced during a study of cytomegalovirus exposure and HLA in healthy donors. General study points: TCR beta V segments were, for the most part, productive about 87% or about 30% of the time in an earlier analysis. The dataset shows that most TCR sequences were rare, while some public TCRs occurred in many donors. The study carried out a later analysis of TCR beta sequences. It associated some 17,000 of them with specific HLA alleles at a false discovery rate of 0.05.

It was with 60 Vbeta and 13 Jbeta primers that the PCR ran. Methods used by the authors: A later analysis tallied approximately 87 million unique TCR beta chains, 9.5 million to 14 million of them shared. Some clones are missing from TCRdb's copy, which holds only in-frame ones; the method was immunoSEQ multiplex PCR. Clone size and the V and J calls come from that table; the DNA yielded D and trimming. The table lists tens of thousands of clones. CDR1 and CDR2 from the germline V gene are SGDLS and YYNGEE. CDR3 length: 15 residues. Trimming took 1 base from V and 18 from J; bases not matched to a gene: 13. About this clone itself: Antigen specificity is unknown.

Sequencing input: PBMCs. V gene TRBV9 combines with J gene TRBJ2-6; 10 positions match TRBD1. The TCR originated in a woman in her thirties or forties in good health and CMV-seropositive. In nucleotides, the CDR3 is TGTGCCAGCAGCGTAAATTCAAGGGGGACAGGGGCCAGGACTTTC. It encodes CASSVNSRGTGARTF.